The T cell receptor (beta chain) described here comes from a study of tumor and adjacent non-tumor tissue in lung cancer. The overall study: There were 11 to 12 adenocarcinoma, 2 squamous cell carcinoma and 1 small cell lung cancer cases.

In regard to this clonotype: Its specificity is not known. The junction departs from germline at one end; a sequencing error may be responsible.

RNA was extracted from bulk tissue without any cell sorting. More than 3 cm separated this lung sample from the edge of the tumor. Per germline, CDR1 MNHEY and CDR2 SVGAGI. The CDR3 is 13 amino acids. TCRbeta libraries were built with three rounds of nested PCR, modified from ARM-PCR. TCRdb used MiXCR to reprocess the multiplex PCR reads, holding one entry per CDR3 protein. The sample carries about 100,000 distinct CDR3 sequences, 55% to 65% recorded once. Study-level results: Tumor repertoires had a smaller top 100 clone share than normal lung. Tumor TCR diversity, when higher, was linked to shorter survival.

Sequences were obtained from distant non-tumor lung tissue. The source of this sequence is a young man with non-small cell lung cancer. This chain connects TRBV6-5 to TRBJ2-5; tentative D call: TRBD2 (5 bases). In DNA, the CDR3 is TGTGCCAGCAGTCGTTGGAGGTCGGAGACCCAGTATTTC. This sequence encodes CASSRWRSETQYF.